This TCR beta chain was sequenced for a study of T cell responses to AZD1222 COVID-19 vaccine. Study results and limitations: There were mostly white British donors and more females than males, and clonal diversity was possibly underestimated. Spike-wide vaccine-associated CD4 TCRs dominated at 160-218 and 743-854.

With regard to this clone: The target antigen is unknown.

Sequencing was performed with immunoSEQ multiplex PCR; in TCRdb, only in-frame clones are kept and a portion is missing. The data show around 67,000 clones, around 84% seen once. The receptor was isolated from an adult in good health. The material sequenced was peripheral blood, taken on day 0 of AZD1222 vaccination.

CDR3 DNA sequence: TGTGCCAGCTCACCGGTACGGACTACGGACACTGAAGCTTTCTTT. It is translated as CASSPVRTTDTEAFF. The V call is TRBV18, the J call TRBJ1-1; D remains ambiguous. V dropped 3 bases and J dropped 3 bases, with 14 bases sitting between them. This CDR3 contains 15 residues. Germline V gene data show CDR1 as KGHSH and CDR2 as LQKENI.